The 21 T cell receptor beta chains presented below share a single source sample, sequenced in a study of T cells after yellow fever vaccination. TCRdb ran MiXCR on the 5' RACE reads and lists one entry per CDR3 protein. The table records some 320,000 distinct CDR3 sequences, around a tenth of them present only once. The sequences come from CD4+ T cells sorted from PBMCs, collected 45 days after the yellow fever booster vaccination. Receptors originate from a young man who received the YFV17D yellow fever vaccine.

In its sample, this clonotype was seen many times. J is TRBJ2-5 and V is TRBV4-3; D remains ambiguous. Per the germline V gene, CDR1 is LGHNA and CDR2 is YSLEER. This CDR3 contains 14 residues. Trimming stripped 0 bases from V and 4 bases from J, with 9 bases between. CDR3 protein: CASSQDLGLETQYF. The CDR3 DNA reads TGCGCCAGCAGCCAAGATCTGGGTCTAGAGACCCAGTACTTC.

This clonotype was seen many times. The chain employs TRBV18 and TRBJ2-7; no firm D call. The V gene's germline CDR1 is KGHSH and CDR2 LQKENI. V lost 2 bases and J lost 4, with 6 bases in between. The CDR3 spans 12 residues. The CDR3 DNA is TGTGCCAGCTCACCAGATAGGTACGAGCAGTACGTC. Its translation: CASSPDRYEQYV.

This clonotype was counted between two and nine times. V and J are TRBV5-4 and TRBJ2-4, with D possibly being TRBD2 (5 bases). The CDR3 covers 14 residues. The V gene's germline CDR1 is SGHNT and CDR2 YYREEE (reference sequence). V was cut by 1 base and J by 6 bases, with 11 bases left in between. The CDR3 DNA is TGTGCCAGCAGCTTGAGGCTAGCACCAAACATTCAGTACTTC. Protein: CASSLRLAPNIQYF.

This clonotype was detected only a few times. The chain couples TRBV5-6 to TRBJ1-1, with D unclear. V lost 0 bases and J lost 7, with 19 bases in between. The germline gives CDR1 SGHDT, CDR2 YYEEEE. The CDR3 is 16 amino acids. CDR3 coding DNA: TGTGCCAGCAGCTTGGGTCCAGCCATACGGAGTGGTGAAGCTTTCTTT. Translated: CASSLGPAIRSGEAFF.

This clonotype was seen only a few times. V gene TRBV7-9 combines with J gene TRBJ2-5; D gene uncertain. Germline CDR1 is SEHNR and CDR2 is FQNEAQ (reference sequence). Trimming stripped 3 bases from V and 0 bases from J, with 8 bases between. CDR3 length: 14 amino acids. In nucleotides, the CDR3 is TGTGCCAGCAGCTTCATCGGGTACCAAGAGACCCAGTACTTC. This codes for CASSFIGYQETQYF.

This clonotype was seen a few times. The chain links TRBV7-2 to TRBJ1-3; 8 bases line up with TRBD1. The CDR3 has 18 amino acids. The J segment lost 0 bases and the V segment lost 5 bases, leaving 12 bases of the junction unmatched. In germline, CDR1 is SGHTA, CDR2 FQGNSA. CDR3 DNA sequence: TGTGCCAGCAGCCCGAAAAACAGACAGGGGAGCTCTGGAAACACCATATATTTT. Translation: CASSPKNRQGSSGNTIYF.

The chain is built from TRBV18 and TRBJ1-1, with D unclear. Trimming pared 5 bases from V and 4 bases from J, leaving 20 bases between. The germline V gene encodes CDR1 KGHSH and CDR2 LQKENI. The CDR3 totals 16 residues. The CDR3 loop reads CASSILGPYESTEAFF. The CDR3 coding sequence is TGTGCCAGCTCAATCTTAGGCCCATATGAAAGCACTGAAGCTTTCTTT.

This clonotype showed up many times. This rearrangement joins TRBV18 to TRBJ2-3, with TRBD1 as a possible D gene (6 bases). Trimming stripped 5 bases from V and 4 bases from J, with 10 bases between. Looked up from germline, CDR1 is KGHSH and CDR2 is LQKENI. This CDR3 is 13 amino acids long. For the CDR3, the DNA is TGTGCCAGCTCAACAGGGAGCGCAGATACGCAGTATTTT. This sequence encodes CASSTGSADTQYF.

The V gene is TRBV9, the J gene TRBJ2-2; TRBD1 matches 7 bases. With V trimmed by 6 bases and J by 3 bases, 8 bases remained unmatched. CDR3 size: 15 residues. The V gene's germline CDR1 is SGDLS and CDR2 YYNGEE. The CDR3 nucleotides read TGTGCCAGCAAGAAGGGGGACAGATACACCGGGGAGCTGTTTTTT. Its translation is CASKKGDRYTGELFF.

This clonotype has a count of ten or more. This sequence joins TRBV7-9 and TRBJ2-7; D tentatively reads TRBD1 or TRBD2 (6 bases each). V gave up 2 bases and J gave up 6 bases, with 14 bases separating them. The germline CDR1 and CDR2 sequences are SEHNR and FQNEAQ (reference sequence). The CDR3 totals 14 residues. The CDR3, as DNA: TGTGCCAGCAGCTTAATCGGAGGGGGTACCGAGCAGTACGTC. Translation: CASSLIGGGTEQYV.

This rearrangement joins TRBV3-1 to TRBJ2-7, with D hard to call. V was trimmed by 2 bases and J by 4 bases, leaving 12 bases between them. Germline V lookup: CDR1 LGHDT, CDR2 YNNKEL (reference sequence). The CDR3 is made up of 14 amino acids. The CDR3 sequence: CASSQSIRSYEQYV. CDR3 bases: TGTGCCAGCAGCCAATCAATTCGATCGTACGAGCAGTACGTC.

This clonotype was counted a few times. This chain joins TRBV5-1 and TRBJ2-3, with a possible D match to TRBD1 (5 bases). From germline, CDR1 is SGHRS and CDR2 YFSETQ. Trimming took off 0 bases at V and 14 bases at J, with 13 bases between the two ends. The CDR3 runs 12 residues. The CDR3 DNA sequence: TGCGCCAGCAGCTTGGCCCAGGGAAGGGTGTATTTT. Its protein product is CASSLAQGRVYF.

The rearrangement links TRBV18 to TRBJ2-4; D not certain. Germline V gene lookup returns CDR1 KGHSH and CDR2 LQKENI. This CDR3 spans 15 amino acids. V shed 5 bases and J shed 0 bases, with 11 bases lying between them. For the CDR3, the DNA is TGTGCCAGCTCATCCATGAAGTCAGCCAAAAACATTCAGTACTTC. Translating it yields CASSSMKSAKNIQYF.

This clonotype was detected only a few times. V and J are TRBV5-6 and TRBJ2-2; TRBD2 is a possible D gene (6 bases). The CDR3 is made up of 15 amino acids. From germline, CDR1 is SGHDT and CDR2 YYEEEE. Trimming cost V 7 bases and J 4 bases, with 17 bases left between them. The CDR3 nucleotides are TGTGCCAGCCGTACCGGGGGAATGAGCACCGGGGAGCTGTTTTTT. Amino acid sequence: CASRTGGMSTGELFF.

V and J are TRBV12-3 or TRBV12-4 and TRBJ2-2; either TRBD1 or TRBD2 may fit D (5 bases each). The CDR3 loop spans 15 amino acids. With 1 base removed from V and 6 bases from J, the gap between germline ends came to 12 bases. The CDR3 DNA is TGTGCCAGCAGTTTAGGGGGGAATATCGCCGGGGAGCTGTTTTTT. It codes for CASSLGGNIAGELFF.

V usage is TRBV5-1 and J usage is TRBJ2-3; 7 bases match TRBD1. The length of the CDR3 is 13 residues. Germline trimming cut 4 bases from V and 4 bases from J; bases unmatched to any gene: 3. The germline gives CDR1 SGHRS, CDR2 YFSETQ. Here the CDR3 reads CASSGTGADTQYF. CDR3 sequence (DNA): TGCGCCAGCAGCGGAACAGGGGCAGATACGCAGTATTTT.

The chain uses TRBV6-1 and TRBJ2-7; possibly TRBD1 for D (6 bases). Trimming left V 6 bases short and J 7 bases short, with 13 bases between. The CDR3 runs 12 residues. The germline V gene has CDR1 MNHNS and CDR2 SASEGT. CDR3 amino acids: CASSKGQGEQYF. The CDR3 DNA sequence: TGTGCCAGCAGCAAGGGGCAGGGGGAGCAGTACTTC.

This clonotype was found a few times. V gene TRBV6-5 combines with J gene TRBJ2-7, with D possibly being TRBD1 (5 bases). V was shortened by 2 bases and J by 2 bases, with 13 bases between the two germline ends. Per germline, CDR1 MNHEY and CDR2 SVGAGI. The CDR3 runs 15 residues. Here the CDR3 DNA reads TGTGCCAGCAGTTACGCTACAGGAACACCCTACGAGCAGTACTTC. This sequence encodes CASSYATGTPYEQYF.

This rearrangement joins TRBV20-1 to TRBJ2-3, with D possibly matching TRBD2 (6 bases). The CDR3 contains 15 residues. The germline V and J ends were trimmed by 4 bases and 2 bases, with 16 bases remaining between them. The germline V gene has CDR1 DFQATT and CDR2 SNEGSKA (reference sequence). The CDR3 sequence: CSAISGRRDTDTQYF. CDR3 in DNA: TGCAGTGCTATTTCGGGGAGGAGAGACACAGATACGCAGTATTTT.

This clonotype was recorded many times. The chain carries TRBV5-1 and TRBJ2-5; 8 positions match TRBD1. V lost 4 bases to trimming and J lost 1 base; unmatched junction nucleotides: 6. CDR3 length: 15 amino acids. Germline assignment: CDR1 SGHRS and CDR2 YFSETQ. CDR3 amino acids: CASSQDRVGQETQYF. The CDR3 DNA reads TGCGCCAGCAGCCAGGACAGGGTGGGCCAAGAGACCCAGTACTTC.

This rearrangement joins TRBV9 to TRBJ2-1, with D perhaps matching TRBD2 (10 bases). V was clipped by 5 bases and J by 9 bases, with 27 bases between them. The CDR3 loop spans 17 amino acids. CDR1 is SGDLS, CDR2 YYNGEE, per germline. CDR3 loop: CASRLVRASGGQGEQFF. The CDR3 DNA follows: TGTGCCAGCAGACTAGTGAGGGCTAGCGGGGGACAGGGTGAGCAGTTCTTC. Combining the CDR3 with reference TRBV9 and TRBJ2-1 gives the whole variable domain DSGVTQTPKHLITATGQRVTLRCSPRSGDLSVYWYQQSLDQGLQFLIQYYNGEERAKGNILERFSAQQFPDLHSELNLSSLELGDSALYFCASRLVRASGGQGEQFFGPGTRLTVL.